Following are 16 T cell receptor beta chains from one sample sequenced in a study of CD8 T cells in ankylosing spondylitis. TCRdb itself ran the 5' RACE reads through MiXCR, one entry per CDR3 protein. The sample holds 350,000 or so distinct CDR3 sequences, roughly 8% seen once. Findings and limits, study-wide: What seemed typical of ankylosing spondylitis blood was a TCR beta motif built from about eight highly homologous variants.

These receptors' antigens are unknown. The sample taken for sequencing was blood, either unsorted or a sorted T cell fraction (not recorded which). The origin of the receptors is a male donor with ankylosing spondylitis.

V and J are TRBV5-1 and TRBJ1-4; D is ambiguous. The CDR3 is 15 residues long. Deletions cut 4 bases from V and 2 bases from J, with 12 bases between. Germline loops: CDR1 SGHRS, CDR2 YFSETQ. The CDR3 DNA follows: TGCGCCAGCAGCGATAACACCGGGACTAATGAAAAACTGTTTTTT. Translated: CASSDNTGTNEKLFF.

This clonotype has more than one count but fewer than ten. CDR3 DNA sequence: TGTGCCAGCAGTGCAGACAGGGGCGAAACAGATACGCAGTATTTT. It encodes CASSADRGETDTQYF. The J gene is TRBJ2-3, the V gene TRBV27, with 8 bases aligning to TRBD1. The CDR3 length is 15 residues. The V gene end was trimmed by 5 bases and the J gene end by 3 bases; junction bases not matched to a gene: 7. Germline CDR1 reads MNHEY; CDR2 reads SMNVEV (reference sequence).

The chain joins TRBV7-9 to TRBJ2-5, with D tentatively TRBD1 or TRBD2 (5 bases each). This CDR3 contains 14 residues. The germline gives CDR1 SEHNR, CDR2 FQNEAQ (reference sequence). The V gene lost 4 bases and the J gene lost 5 bases, with 14 bases spanning the gap. In nucleotides, the CDR3 is TGTGCCAGCAGCTACCCTGGGACCCAGGAGACCCAGTACTTC. Amino acid sequence: CASSYPGTQETQYF.

This CDR3 reads CASSRPWQGRNEQFF. The CDR3 bases are TGTGCCAGCAGTCGCCCTTGGCAGGGTCGCAATGAGCAGTTCTTC. The rearrangement uses TRBV27 and TRBJ2-1, with D possibly being TRBD1 (5 bases). The CDR3 is made up of 15 amino acids. V gave up 5 bases and J gave up 6 bases, with 17 bases separating them. Per germline, CDR1 MNHEY and CDR2 SMNVEV (reference sequence).

The sample holds a few counts of this clonotype. The chain combines TRBV12-3 or TRBV12-4 with TRBJ2-6, with D perhaps TRBD2 (5 bases). The CDR3 runs 16 residues. V shed 2 bases and J shed 2 bases, with 10 bases lying between them. The CDR3 sequence: CASSLFRGTGANVLTF. DNA for the CDR3: TGTGCCAGCAGTTTATTTCGGGGTACTGGGGCCAACGTCCTGACTTTC.

The chain links TRBV11-1 to TRBJ2-2, with 7 bases fitting TRBD2. V dropped 2 bases and J dropped 1; count of bases not matched to a gene: 10. The germline V gene has CDR1 SGHAT and CDR2 FQDESV (reference sequence). This CDR3 is 18 amino acids long. CDR3 in amino acids: CASSLSFWRELNTGELFF. The DNA of the CDR3 is TGTGCCAGCAGCTTATCCTTCTGGCGGGAGTTGAACACCGGGGAGCTGTTTTTT.

Only a few counts were recorded for this clonotype. The chain recombines TRBV4-1 with TRBJ1-1; D may be TRBD1 (5 bases). The germline V and J ends were trimmed by 4 bases and 2 bases, with 17 bases remaining between them. CDR1 and CDR2 from the germline V gene are MGHRA and YSYEKL. The CDR3 contains 16 residues. CDR3 region: CASSRSGFSLNTEAFF. CDR3 DNA sequence: TGCGCCAGCAGCCGTTCAGGGTTTTCCTTAAACACTGAAGCTTTCTTT.

The chain employs TRBV5-1 and TRBJ1-2, with unresolved D. Germline loops: CDR1 SGHRS, CDR2 YFSETQ. The CDR3 contains 14 residues. Trimming removed 4 bases from V and 3 bases from J, with 13 bases in between. CDR3 sequence: CASSAAPQDYGYTF. CDR3 nucleotide sequence: TGCGCCAGCAGCGCGGCACCCCAGGACTATGGCTACACCTTC.

The V gene is TRBV20-1, the J gene TRBJ2-7; maybe TRBD2 (6 bases). The V end lost 3 bases, the J end lost 0 bases, and 27 bases lay between the germline ends. CDR1 is DFQATT and CDR2 is SNEGSKA in the germline V gene (reference sequence). The CDR3 has 19 amino acids. CDR3 residues: CSARIPTGVLSESSYEQYF. In nucleotides, the CDR3 is TGCAGTGCTAGGATTCCCACGGGAGTCCTTTCTGAGAGCTCCTACGAGCAGTACTTC.

The gene calls are TRBV20-1 and TRBJ1-1, with D possibly TRBD1 on 5 matching bases. The CDR3 is 12 residues long. Germline CDR1 reads DFQATT; CDR2 reads SNEGSKA (reference sequence). Trimming took off 3 bases at V and 11 bases at J, with 16 bases between the two ends. CDR3 DNA: TGCAGTGCTAGGGCGGGACTTGAGGCGGCTTTCTTT. Its translation is CSARAGLEAAFF.

CDR3 sequence reads: CASSLGHRNEQYF. CDR3 nucleotide sequence: TGTGCCAGCAGCTTGGGTCACAGAAACGAGCAGTACTTC. This rearrangement joins TRBV5-4 to TRBJ2-7, with no clear D. This CDR3 contains 13 residues. The germline gives CDR1 SGHNT, CDR2 YYREEE (reference sequence). Trimming took 0 bases from V and 5 from J, leaving 9 bases between them.

There are many counts of this clonotype. This sequence joins TRBV5-1 and TRBJ2-1; no definite D call. This CDR3 has 13 amino acids. Per the germline V gene, CDR1 is SGHRS and CDR2 is YFSETQ. Trimming took 4 bases from V and 4 from J, leaving 9 bases between them. CDR3 sequence (DNA): TGCGCCAGCAGCGGGCTGACATACAATGAGCAGTTCTTC. Protein product: CASSGLTYNEQFF.

J is TRBJ1-1 and V is TRBV6-6, with TRBD1 matching over 7 bases. The CDR3 consists of 13 residues. Germline CDR1 and CDR2: MNHNY and SVGAGI (reference sequence). V lost 6 bases to trimming and J lost 3 bases; unmatched junction nucleotides: 4. CDR3 residues: CASRRGQDTEAFF. In DNA, the CDR3 is TGTGCCAGCAGAAGAGGACAGGACACTGAAGCTTTCTTT.

This chain joins TRBV5-1 and TRBJ2-1; TRBD2 matches 9 bases. V gave up 4 bases and J gave up 5 bases; unmatched junction bases: 7. CDR1 is SGHRS, CDR2 YFSETQ, per germline. This CDR3 is built from 15 residues. The CDR3 DNA reads TGCGCCAGCAGCCCCAGACTAGCGGCTAACAATGAGCAGTTCTTC. Amino acids: CASSPRLAANNEQFF.

This clonotype occurred many times. The chain carries TRBV5-1 and TRBJ2-2; tentatively, D is TRBD1 (5 bases). V lost 3 bases, J lost 6 bases, and 12 bases lay in between. CDR1 is SGHRS and CDR2 is YFSETQ in the germline V gene. The CDR3 is made up of 14 amino acids. In DNA, the CDR3 is TGCGCCAGCAGCTCCATGTTGGGGCCCGGGGAGCTGTTTTTT. As protein: CASSSMLGPGELFF.

Notes on this clonotype: This may be a read error: a much more frequent sequence differs by one nucleotide. The V call is TRBV7-2, the J call TRBJ2-7; TRBD1 matches at 9 bases. The CDR3 is 15 residues long. CDR1 SGHTA and CDR2 FQGNSA come from the germline V gene. The J segment lost 4 bases and the V segment lost 4 bases, leaving 8 bases of the junction unmatched. In DNA form, the CDR3 reads TGTGCCAGCAGCTATAACCGGGACAGGGATTACGAGCAGTACTTC. This codes for CASSYNRDRDYEQYF.